The next 7 T cell receptor beta chains were all read from a single sample in a study of T cell responses to AZD1222 COVID-19 vaccine. Sequenced by immunoSEQ multiplex PCR; TCRdb stores in-frame clones only, minus some. Of more than 85,000 clones in the sample, 75% to 90% are singletons; the top ten hold 40% to 55%. The sequences come from peripheral blood, collected 28 days after the second AZD1222 dose. The receptors come from an adult who received the AZD1222 COVID-19 vaccine.

This rearrangement joins TRBV30 to TRBJ1-2; 8 nucleotides agree with TRBD1. Germline V gene data show CDR1 as GTSNPN and CDR2 as SVGIG (reference sequence). The CDR3 loop spans 13 amino acids. V was clipped by 0 bases and J by 8 bases; unmatched bases: 5. In DNA form, the CDR3 reads TGTGCCTGGAGTGTAATACAGGGGGTCGGCTACACCTTC. It translates to CAWSVIQGVGYTF.

The chain carries TRBV6-5 and TRBJ2-7, with unresolved D. Trimming stripped 0 bases from V and 2 bases from J, with 11 bases between. Germline lookup yields CDR1 MNHEY and CDR2 SVGAGI. The CDR3 runs 15 residues. The CDR3 nucleotides read TGTGCCAGCAGTTACTCTTACCCAGGAACCTACGAGCAGTACTTC. Translating it yields CASSYSYPGTYEQYF.

The gene calls are TRBV1 and TRBJ2-7; the table's D call of TRBD1 was not tested on the DNA. TRBV1 is designated a pseudogene. The length of the CDR3 is 17 residues. In nucleotides, the CDR3 is TGCACCAGCAGCCATCATTCGTTTGGGACAGGGGATTACGAGCAGTACTTC. The encoded protein is CTSSHHSFGTGDYEQYF.

The CDR3 sequence: CASSLYGGGTNEKLFF. The CDR3 DNA reads as TGTGCCAGCAGTTTATACGGCGGGGGAACTAATGAAAAACTGTTTTTT. The V gene is TRBV28, the J gene TRBJ1-4, with D maybe TRBD1 (5 bases). Trimming pared 1 base from V and 1 base from J, leaving 10 bases between. The CDR3 consists of 16 residues. Germline loops: CDR1 MDHEN, CDR2 SYDVKM.

This rearrangement joins TRBV27 to TRBJ1-6, with 7 bases aligning to TRBD1. V was pared by 6 bases and J by 5 bases, with 7 bases of the junction left unmatched. CDR1 and CDR2 from the germline V gene are MNHEY and SMNVEV (reference sequence). CDR3 length equals 15 residues. Here the CDR3 DNA reads TGTGCCAGCAGGCCCGACAGGGCGAATAATTCACCCCTCCACTTT. Translation gives CASRPDRANNSPLHF.

This clone was found a few times. This sequence joins TRBV27 and TRBJ1-2; D is unresolved. The CDR3 runs to 16 residues. Germline CDR1 and CDR2: MNHEY and SMNVEV (reference sequence). Trimming pared 0 bases from V and 8 bases from J, leaving 19 bases between. The CDR3 DNA reads as TGTGCCAGCAGTTTATCCTCGACCGTGAAGTCGACAGGCTACACCTTC. Protein: CASSLSSTVKSTGYTF.

The V gene is TRBV6-2 or TRBV6-3, the J gene TRBJ2-3; D is perhaps TRBD1 (5 bases). Trimming shortened V by 6 bases and J by 0 bases, and 13 bases separated the two germline ends. In germline, CDR1 is MNHEY, CDR2 SVGEGT. The CDR3 contains 15 residues. The CDR3: CASSITGTSTDTQYF. CDR3 DNA sequence: TGTGCCAGCAGCATAACAGGCACTAGCACAGATACGCAGTATTTT.